This T cell receptor (beta chain) was retrieved from a study of T cells in localized non-small cell lung cancer. This table comes from immunoSEQ multiplex PCR, and its TCRdb copy is limited to in-frame clones, with some not included. The table shows approximately 100,000 clones, with roughly 88% occurring only once. The V end lost 2 bases, the J end lost 7 bases, and 12 bases lay between the germline ends. CDR1 is SGHDT and CDR2 is YYEEEE in the germline V gene. The CDR3 is 14 amino acids. Study results and caveats: Peak T cell clonality was found in uninvolved adjacent lung, exceeding tumor.

On this clone: No antigen is known for it.

This sequence originates from a woman aged 40-69 years with stage II squamous cell lung carcinoma. The genes are TRBV5-6 and TRBJ1-4, with D possibly being TRBD1 (6 bases). The sample consisted of PBMCs, taken before any cancer treatment. CDR3 nucleotides: TGTGCCAGCAGCTTAGGGACAACCGGTGAAAAACTGTTTTTT. Its translation is CASSLGTTGEKLFF. Drawing the rest from reference TRBV5-6 and TRBJ1-4, the complete variable domain is DAGVTQSPTHLIKTRGQQVTLRCSPKSGHDTVSWYQQALGQGPQFIFQYYEEEERQRGNFPDRFSGHQFPNYSSELNVNALLLGDSALYLCASSLGTTGEKLFFGSGTQLSVL.